The T cell receptor beta chain under discussion was sequenced for a study of cytomegalovirus exposure and HLA in healthy donors. Study-level background: There were 117 million unique TCR beta sequences, drawn from roughly 200 million T cells, in an earlier analysis.

V lost 2 bases and J lost 4, with 15 bases in between. The CDR3 runs to 16 residues. CDR1 and CDR2 from the germline V gene are LNHDA and SQIVND (reference sequence). Concerning this clone: As yet, its antigen is unknown.

Study-wide findings and caveats: As was reported, the HLA-A and HLA-B alleles of most subjects were accurately predicted from TCR beta sequences. The availability of immune exposure information extended only to CMV serostatus. Later, an analysis showed that TCR beta chains associated with HLA were more clonally expanded than others that were equally common.

PCR primers comprised 60 Vbeta and 13 Jbeta primers. The table came from immunoSEQ multiplex PCR; TCRdb's copy has only in-frame clones and leaves some out. Among fewer than 150,000 clones listed, about 68% were seen once. Sequenced sample: PBMCs. V is TRBV19 and J is TRBJ1-5; the D gene is possibly TRBD1 (5 bases). This TCR came from a middle-aged woman in good health and CMV-seropositive. The CDR3 region is CASSILRGMGNQPQHF. Here the CDR3 DNA reads TGTGCCAGTAGTATACTTCGGGGGATGGGGAATCAGCCCCAGCATTTT.